This TCR beta chain is drawn from a study of quantifying T cell responses using KT2 cells. Study summary: RNA was reverse transcribed with TCR alpha and beta constant-region primers.

The CDR3 consists of 14 residues. Trimming pared 6 bases from V and 1 base from J, leaving 10 bases between. Study-wide points: Input KT2 cell number predicted KT2 alpha and beta sequence counts linearly over several orders of magnitude.

The sample is PBMC spiked with counted cells of clone KT2. Different KT2-to-PBMC ratios were created with a constant PBMC count. This clonotype was recorded a few times. Its specificity is not known. An oligo carrying a UMI was ligated to the cDNA 3' end. First-round PCR used 4 to 5 cycles and beta primers RC1.1 and RC1.2 covering TRBC1 and TRBC2. From the second PCR onward, TCR alpha and beta chains were processed separately. TCRdb re-analysed the UMI-ligation and nested PCR reads in MiXCR, keeping a single row per CDR3 protein. The sample carries approximately 41,000 distinct CDR3 sequences, over 15% recorded once.

Sample: PBMCs spiked with cells of the T cell clone KT2. V is TRBV12-3 or TRBV12-4 and J is TRBJ1-5; D possibly corresponds to TRBD1 (5 bases). This sequence originates from a human donor. The DNA for the CDR3 is TGTGCCAGCAGGAACAGGATGAGCAATCAGCCCCAGCATTTT. Encoded protein: CASRNRMSNQPQHF.